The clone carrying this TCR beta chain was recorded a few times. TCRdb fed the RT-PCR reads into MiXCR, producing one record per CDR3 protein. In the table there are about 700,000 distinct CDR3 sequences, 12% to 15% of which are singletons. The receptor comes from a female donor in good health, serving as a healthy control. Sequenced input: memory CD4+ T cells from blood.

The CDR3, as DNA: TGCGCCAGCAGCGCGGACAGGGAAAGTGCGAACACTGAAGCTTTCTTT. Encoded protein: CASSADRESANTEAFF. The V and J genes are TRBV5-1 and TRBJ1-1; 8 nucleotides align to TRBD1. There are 16 residues in the CDR3. Trimming cost V 4 bases and J 1 base; bases outside gene matches: 9. Germline V gene lookup returns CDR1 SGHRS and CDR2 YFSETQ.